The 17 T cell receptor beta chains presented below share a single source sample, sequenced in a study of CD8+CD57+ T cells in acquired aplastic anemia. The use of genomic DNA as template underpinned the TCR beta VDJ and CDR3 profiling. MiXCR, applied by TCRdb to the reads, yields one record per CDR3 protein. Of about 130,000 distinct CDR3 sequences listed, around 48% are singletons. Sequenced material: sorted CD4+, CD8+, or CD8+CD57+ T cells (not recorded which) from PBMCs. Receptor source: a human donor in good health, serving as a control.

This clonotype was detected ten times or more. The V call is TRBV2, the J call TRBJ2-5, with D possibly matching TRBD1 (5 bases). CDR1 and CDR2 (germline): SNHLY, FYNNEI. This CDR3 is built from 14 residues. The V gene lost 1 base and the J gene lost 7 bases, with 13 bases spanning the gap. CDR3: CASSEGTFQGTQYF. The DNA of the CDR3 is TGTGCCAGCAGTGAAGGGACGTTCCAGGGGACCCAGTACTTC.

Comment on this clonotype: With a much larger clone just one base away, this may be a read error. The chain is built from TRBV18 and TRBJ1-3; D is undetermined. Trimming cost V 2 bases and J 4 bases, with 15 bases left between them. Germline CDR1 reads KGHSH; CDR2 reads LQKENI. The CDR3 extends over 16 amino acids. The CDR3 bases are TGTGCCAGCTCACCATTCAGTAGGGATAACGGAAACACCATATATTTT. Translating gives CASSPFSRDNGNTIYF.

This CDR3 reads CASRGLREQYF. For the CDR3, the DNA is TGTGCCAGCAGAGGGCTACGCGAGCAGTACTTC. This rearrangement joins TRBV2 to TRBJ2-7; D not resolved. Between the trimmed V and J ends, which lost 6 bases and 6 bases, there was a span of 9 bases. Germline V CDR1 and CDR2: SNHLY, FYNNEI. The CDR3 contains 11 residues.

This rearrangement joins TRBV2 to TRBJ1-6, with TRBD1 matching 10 bases. J lost 9 bases, V lost 5 bases, and 4 bases had no gene match. Germline V lookup: CDR1 SNHLY, CDR2 FYNNEI. The CDR3 has 14 amino acids. The CDR3 DNA is TGTGCCAGCAGTTCTGACAGGGGGCCTTCACCCCTCCACTTT. It is translated as CASSSDRGPSPLHF.

Many counts were recorded for this clonotype. V is TRBV10-1 and J is TRBJ2-5; the D is unclear. Deletions cut 4 bases from V and 4 bases from J, with 1 base between. The CDR3 runs to 10 residues. The germline CDR1 and CDR2 sequences are WNHNN and SYGVQD (reference sequence). The CDR3 loop is CASSGETQYF. CDR3 DNA: TGCGCCAGCAGTGGAGAGACCCAGTACTTC.

The rearrangement links TRBV6-4 to TRBJ2-3, with D perhaps TRBD2 (7 bases). Trimming left V 5 bases short and J 2 bases short, with 14 bases between. Germline V gene sequence: CDR1 MRHNA, CDR2 SNTAGT. CDR3 length equals 15 residues. The CDR3 loop reads CASSTGGSPTDTQYF. The CDR3 DNA follows: TGTGCCAGCAGTACGGGGGGCAGTCCCACAGATACGCAGTATTTT.

In its sample, this clonotype was seen once. At one boundary the junction diverges from the germline segment, which might be a read error. The chain recombines TRBV29-1 with TRBJ2-1; 7 bases are a match to TRBD1. Germline loops: CDR1 SQVTM, CDR2 ANQGSEA. This CDR3 has 16 residues. CDR3 residues: CSIDGATGVTYNEQFF. The DNA for the CDR3 is TGCAGCATTGACGGGGCCACAGGGGTTACCTACAATGAGCAGTTCTTC.

The chain combines TRBV10-2 with TRBJ1-1, with TRBD1 matching 8 bases. The germline V gene encodes CDR1 WSHSY and CDR2 SAAADI. This CDR3 is 16 amino acids long. V trimming: 8 bases; J trimming: 2 bases; junction bases outside the gene matches: 13. For the CDR3, the DNA is TGCGCCAGCTTAGATCAGGACAGGGACTCAAACACTGAAGCTTTCTTT. Translating it yields CASLDQDRDSNTEAFF.

V usage is TRBV20-1 and J usage is TRBJ1-2; TRBD1 might be the D (6 bases). The CDR3 is made up of 12 amino acids. Trimming took 8 bases from V and 4 from J, leaving 14 bases between them. CDR1 is DFQATT, CDR2 SNEGSKA, per germline (reference sequence). The CDR3 DNA is TGCAGTTTCAACAGGGAACCCTATGGCTACACCTTC. It is translated as CSFNREPYGYTF.

J is TRBJ2-7 and V is TRBV9, with TRBD2 matching over 13 bases. Trimming at V came to 10 bases and at J to 2 bases, leaving 12 bases not matched to a gene. Germline CDR1 reads SGDLS; CDR2 reads YYNGEE. The CDR3 length is 16 residues. The DNA of the CDR3 is TGTGCCTCGGGACTAGCGGGGCCCCAAATTCCCTACGAGCAGTACTTC. Translating it yields CASGLAGPQIPYEQYF.

This clonotype appeared many times. The CDR3 coding sequence is TGTGCCATCAGTGAGAGGACCCATGAGGCTTTCTTT. Amino acids: CAISERTHEAFF. The J gene is TRBJ1-1, the V gene TRBV10-3; no clear D. CDR1 and CDR2 from the germline V gene are ENHRY and SYGVKD. The CDR3 contains 12 residues. V was clipped by 2 bases and J by 11 bases, with 12 bases between them.

The CDR3 loop is CASSSSGRDTQYF. In nucleotides, the CDR3 is TGTGCCAGCAGCTCCAGCGGGAGAGATACGCAGTATTTT. V gene TRBV7-8 combines with J gene TRBJ2-3, with TRBD2 matching 8 bases. From germline, CDR1 is SGHVS and CDR2 FQNEAQ. The CDR3 spans 13 residues. The V gene end was trimmed by 4 bases and the J gene end by 5 bases; junction bases not matched to a gene: 2.

The V gene is TRBV7-9, the J gene TRBJ2-7; perhaps D is TRBD1 or TRBD2 (6 bases each). Germline V gene data show CDR1 as SEHNR and CDR2 as FQNEAQ (reference sequence). The CDR3 consists of 15 residues. The germline V and J ends were trimmed by 5 bases and 6 bases, with 20 bases remaining between them. In DNA form, the CDR3 reads TGTGCCAGCAGCCCAGATGGGGGGCGCCGGGGCGAGCAGTACTTC. It translates to CASSPDGGRRGEQYF.

V and J are TRBV7-6 and TRBJ2-7; 7 bases line up with TRBD1. Losses at the gene ends were 5 bases for V and 5 bases for J; bases not matched to a gene: 9. CDR3 length: 14 residues. From germline, CDR1 is SGHVS and CDR2 FNYEAQ. This chain's CDR3 is CASSPTGPGDEQYF. Written as DNA, the CDR3 is TGTGCCAGCAGCCCGACAGGGCCGGGTGACGAGCAGTACTTC.

As to this clonotype: Likely a read error: the CDR3 ends without its conserved phenylalanine or tryptophan. The CDR3 DNA follows: TGTGCCAGCAGCAATCAGGACATAAGGGGCAATGAGCAGTTCCTC. Residues: CASSNQDIRGNEQFL. The chain couples TRBV2 to TRBJ2-1; perhaps TRBD1 as D (5 bases). The germline CDR1 and CDR2 sequences are SNHLY and FYNNEI. V was cut by 6 bases and J by 6 bases, with 18 bases left in between. The CDR3 runs to 15 residues.

The V and J genes are TRBV2 and TRBJ1-5, with D uncertain. V gave up 8 bases and J gave up 2 bases, with 10 bases separating them. This CDR3 has 13 residues. Germline assignment: CDR1 SNHLY and CDR2 FYNNEI. The CDR3 DNA is TGTGCCAGCGGTCGTGAGGGCAATCAGCCCCAGCATTTT. Its protein product is CASGREGNQPQHF.

This clonotype was counted ten times or more. This chain links TRBV29-1 with TRBJ1-2, with TRBD1 matching over 7 bases. V gave up 3 bases and J gave up 5 bases; unmatched junction bases: 9. Germline values: CDR1 SQVTM, CDR2 ANQGSEA. The CDR3 is made up of 14 amino acids. The CDR3 sequence is CSVDPGQGGYGYTF. The CDR3 DNA reads TGCAGCGTTGATCCAGGCCAGGGGGGTTATGGCTACACCTTC.